Included here is one T cell receptor beta chain sequence, with context. It has no known antigen specificity. Per-nucleotide qualities are absent, and no much larger clonotype sits a single base away. From the germline V gene, CDR1 is SGHRS and CDR2 is YFSETQ. Inclusive of the bounding cysteine and phenylalanine, the CDR3 is 15 residues long. Kept here is only the CDR3 DNA, which spans 45 bases and is read in frame from base 1. The germline V end is reduced by 0 bases and the J end by 1 base; junction bases left unmatched: 4. The data were obtained in a study of blood T cell repertoires in COVID-19 (dated by TCRdb to 2018 to 2020). In the study overall: The collaborator samples originated in the United States, Italy and Spain and spanned the acute and convalescent phases of COVID-19. The material from the prospective study consisted of cDNA or gDNA derived from T cells, B-cell-depleted T cells, or PBMCs. Subjects who had been exposed to COVID-19, were actively infected with it, or had recovered from it provided the deeply sampled blood TCRbeta repertoires that made up the dataset. A freely available public database, intended as a resource for researchers studying the immune response to SARS-CoV-2, is where the repertoires were released. The samples were drawn from two sources: the first 160 participants of the ongoing ImmuneRACE study, and about 1,300 subjects contributed by 6 global collaborators. Nearly every sample came with metadata listing a de-identified subject ID, COVID-19 status, age in years and sex. Where available, HLA class I and class II types were taken from metadata supplied by the sample provider and were not determined by assay-based typing.

The investigation overall reported the following: How much clinical and demographic metadata was included differed by source and by participant, and the metadata was provided uncurated.

TCRbeta CDR3 regions were amplified from genomic DNA using the immunoSEQ Assay, a bias-controlled multiplex PCR. The study's own analysis went as follows. The number of nucleated cells in each sample was estimated by amplification of reference gene primers within the assay. To quantify the absolute abundance of each unique TCRbeta CDR3 rearrangement, sequence reads were collapsed and filtered. For each sample, productive Simpson clonality was calculated as the square root of Simpson's diversity index across productive rearrangements. Sourced from immuneACCESS, this table was stored by TCRdb with only in-frame sequences that have V and J called. A share of the clones is absent; for the studies checked, an unresolved V gene accounts for under half, and the remainder has no known explanation. That table supplies the V and J calls and clone size; D and trimming were determined from the DNA. The sample table contains 97,000 or so clones; only one count was recorded for more than 85% of them. Around 4.4% of the sample rests with the top ten.

Collaborating institutions collected whole blood in K2EDTA tubes following their own protocols. For TCRbeta analysis, collaborators shipped samples in one of three forms: frozen whole blood, isolated PBMCs, or DNA extracted from either of those sample types. The V and J segments used are TRBV5-1 and TRBJ2-7, with 7 junctional bases fitting TRBD1. Sequencing was carried out using peripheral blood. This clonotype originated in a man younger than 30 with acute or convalescent COVID-19. At the DNA level, the sequence is TGCGCCAGCAGCTTGGTGGACAGGAGGTCCTACGAGCAGTACTTC. Translated, this gives CASSLVDRRSYEQYF.